This T cell receptor (beta chain) appears in the sequencing data of a study of T-cell memory formation after mild COVID-19. Each CDR3 protein gets one entry after TCRdb re-called the 5' RACE reads with MiXCR. The data hold a few hundred thousand distinct CDR3 sequences, with 14% observed a single time. Trimming removed 5 bases from V and 5 bases from J; junction bases left unmatched: 7. From germline, CDR1 is MNHEY and CDR2 SMNVEV (reference sequence). This CDR3 spans 16 amino acids. This clonotype was seen a handful of times. Sequenced: PBMCs or a T cell subset sorted from them (not recorded which). The sequence came from a man aged 18 to 29 who had mild COVID-19 (a few samples of this study predate the infection). Cell type and time point are not known. This chain connects TRBV27 to TRBJ2-5; TRBD2 matches at 14 bases. The CDR3 loop reads CASSQTSGGAKETQYF. The CDR3 nucleotides are TGTGCCAGCAGTCAGACTAGCGGGGGGGCTAAGGAGACCCAGTACTTC.